The clone carrying this T cell receptor beta chain occurred many times. These data are taken from a study of T cells in Graves' hyperthyroidism and ophthalmopathy. Study at large: It was at initial diagnosis, before any treatment, that peripheral blood was collected.

CDR3 length equals 16 residues. Germline CDR1 is GTSNPN and CDR2 is SVGIG (reference sequence). The ends were cut back, 3 bases at V and 2 bases at J, with 16 bases in the middle. Amplification targeted TCR beta CDR3 regions from RNA transcripts. An initial round of RT-PCR targeting the TCR CDR3 relied on the HTBI primer set. Each CDR3 protein is one row after TCRdb ran MiXCR on the multiplex PCR reads. Of some 300,000 distinct CDR3 sequences listed, about 14% were seen once; the top ten hold almost 8%. The source of this sequence is a woman between 25 and 40 years old with Graves' hyperthyroidism that later progressed to Graves' ophthalmopathy. The material sequenced was blood. The chain is built from TRBV30 and TRBJ2-2; D call uncertain. CDR3 nucleotide sequence: TGTGCCTGGAGGTTGGGTGGATTCCTTAACACCGGGGAGCTGTTTTTT. It translates to CAWRLGGFLNTGELFF.